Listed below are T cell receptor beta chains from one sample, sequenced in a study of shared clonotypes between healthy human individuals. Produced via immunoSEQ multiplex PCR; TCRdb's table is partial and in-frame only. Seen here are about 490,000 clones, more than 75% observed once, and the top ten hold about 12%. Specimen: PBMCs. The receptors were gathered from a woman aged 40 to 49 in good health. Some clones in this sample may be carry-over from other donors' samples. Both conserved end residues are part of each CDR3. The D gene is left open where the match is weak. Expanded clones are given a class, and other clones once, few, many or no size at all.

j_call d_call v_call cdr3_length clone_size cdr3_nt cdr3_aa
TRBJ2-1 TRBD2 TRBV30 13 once TGTGCCTGGAGTTCGGGGGGACTAGATGAGCAGTTCTTC CAWSSGGLDEQFF
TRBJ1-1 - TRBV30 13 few TGTGCCTGGCTGAACAGAGGAAACACTGAAGCTTTCTTT CAWLNRGNTEAFF
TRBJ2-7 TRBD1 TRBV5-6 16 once TGTGCCAGCAGCCCCCCGGACGGGACAGGGTTCTACGAGCAGTACTTC CASSPPDGTGFYEQYF
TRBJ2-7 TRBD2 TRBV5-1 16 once TGCGCCAGCAGCCTGGCGGGACTAGCGGCTTCCTACGAGCAGTACTTC CASSLAGLAASYEQYF
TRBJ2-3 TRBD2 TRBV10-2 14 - TGCGCCAGCAGTGAAACTAGCGGGAAGGATACGCAGTATTTT CASSETSGKDTQYF
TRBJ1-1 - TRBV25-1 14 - TGTGCCAGCAGTGAATCGGTCGGCGGCACTGAAGCTTTCTTT CASSESVGGTEAFF
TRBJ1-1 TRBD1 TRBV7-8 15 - TGTGCCAGCAGCTTAGGGGGACAGTGGGACACTGAAGCTTTCTTT CASSLGGQWDTEAFF
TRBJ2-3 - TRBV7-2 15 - TGTGCCAGCAGCTTAGCGACAGCTAGCACAGATACGCAGTATTTT CASSLATASTDTQYF
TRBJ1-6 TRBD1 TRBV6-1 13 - TGTGCCAGCAGGGACAGGGCTGGATCACCCCTCCACTTT CASRDRAGSPLHF
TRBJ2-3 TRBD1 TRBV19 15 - TGTGCCAGTAGTGGGACAGGGGAAAGCACAGATACGCAGTATTTT CASSGTGESTDTQYF
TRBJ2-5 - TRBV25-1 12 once TGTGCCAGCAGTGAAATTGGGGAGACCCAGTACTTC CASSEIGETQYF
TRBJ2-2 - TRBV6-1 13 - TGTGCCAGCAGTGAACGGGGGATCCGGGAGCTGTTTTTT CASSERGIRELFF
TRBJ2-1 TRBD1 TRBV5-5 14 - TGTGCCAGCAGCTTGGGGACAGGGGACCATGAGCAGTTCTTC CASSLGTGDHEQFF
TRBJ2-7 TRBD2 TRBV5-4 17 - TGTGCCAGCAGCTTGGGGCCGGGAGGAATCGGTTCCTACGAGCAGTACTTC CASSLGPGGIGSYEQYF
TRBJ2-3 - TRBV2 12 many TGTGCCAGCAGTGAATGGGCAGATACGCAGTATTTT CASSEWADTQYF
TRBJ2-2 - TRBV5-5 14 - TGTGCCAGCAGCCTGGAACTAAACACCGGGGAGCTGTTTTTT CASSLELNTGELFF
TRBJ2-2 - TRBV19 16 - TGTGCCAGTAGTATGAGACTAGATGGTAACACCGGGGAGCTGTTTTTT CASSMRLDGNTGELFF
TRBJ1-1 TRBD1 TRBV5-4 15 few TGTGCCAGCAGCTCGCCGGACAGGAGGAGGACTGAAGCTTTCTTT CASSSPDRRRTEAFF
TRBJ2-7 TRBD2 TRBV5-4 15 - TGTGCCAGCAGCTTGAAAACTAGCGGGAATGACGAGCAGTACTTC CASSLKTSGNDEQYF
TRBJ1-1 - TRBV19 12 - TGTGCCAGTAGTCGAAAATACGCTGAAGCTTTCTTT CASSRKYAEAFF
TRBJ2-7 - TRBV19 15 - TGTGCCAGTAGTAACCAGATTAGCGGAGAATACGAGCAGTACTTC CASSNQISGEYEQYF
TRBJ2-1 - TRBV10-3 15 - TGTGCCATCAGTGAAGGGGGGACCCTCTACAATGAGCAGTTCTTC CAISEGGTLYNEQFF
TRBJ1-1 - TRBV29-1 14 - TGCAGCGTTGATGGGTCGGTAGGAGGGACTGAAGCTTTCTTT CSVDGSVGGTEAFF
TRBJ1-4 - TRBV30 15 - TGTGCCTGGAGTCCCTCGACCGTCTTTGGTGAAAAACTGTTTTTT CAWSPSTVFGEKLFF
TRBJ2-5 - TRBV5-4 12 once TGTGCCAGCAGCTTGGAGGGGGAGACCCAGTACTTC CASSLEGETQYF
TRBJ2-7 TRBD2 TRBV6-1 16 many TGTGCCAGCAGTGGTGTAAAGGCTAGCGGGAGTATTAAGCAGTACTTC CASSGVKASGSIKQYF
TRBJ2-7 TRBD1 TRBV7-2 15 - TGTGCCAGCAGCTTAGGGGACAGGCTTGTCCACGAGCAGTACTTC CASSLGDRLVHEQYF
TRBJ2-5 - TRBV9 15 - TGTGCCAGCAGCCCAGGGGTAATTCGGAGAGAGACCCAGTACTTC CASSPGVIRRETQYF
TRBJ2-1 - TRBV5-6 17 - TGTGCCAGCAGCTTGGCGGGATGGGCCGGGACCTACAATGAGCAGTTCTTC CASSLAGWAGTYNEQFF
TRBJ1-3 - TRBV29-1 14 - TGCAGCGTTGAATCCGGGTCGGTTGGAAACACCATATATTTT CSVESGSVGNTIYF
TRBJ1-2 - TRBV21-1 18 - TGTGCCAGCAGCAAAGGGTACAAAACAGGGGATTTCAACTATGGCTACACCTTC CASSKGYKTGDFNYGYTF
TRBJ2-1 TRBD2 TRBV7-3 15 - TGTGCCAGCAGCTTAACTAGCGGGACCTACAATGAGCAGTTCTTC CASSLTSGTYNEQFF
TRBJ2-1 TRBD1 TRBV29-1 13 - TGCAGCGTTGACGCGACAGGGCGAAGTGAGCAGTTCTTC CSVDATGRSEQFF
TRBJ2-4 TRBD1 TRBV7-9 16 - TGTGCCAGCAGCCTGGACAGGGCCAGGGGCAAAAACATTCAGTACTTC CASSLDRARGKNIQYF
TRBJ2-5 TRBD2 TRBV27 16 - TGTGCCAGCAGTCCGGGACTAGCGGGAGCCCAAGAGACCCAGTACTTC CASSPGLAGAQETQYF
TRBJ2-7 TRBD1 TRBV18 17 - TGTGCCAGCTCAACAAGCCCAGGAAGACAGGGTGCCTACGAGCAGTACTTC CASSTSPGRQGAYEQYF
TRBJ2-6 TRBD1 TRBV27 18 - TGTGCCAGCAGTTTATTCGGGACAGGGTTTTCTGGGGCCAACGTCCTGACTTTC CASSLFGTGFSGANVLTF
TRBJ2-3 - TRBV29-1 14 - TGCAGCGTATGGCAGGAGAGCAGCACAGATACGCAGTATTTT CSVWQESSTDTQYF
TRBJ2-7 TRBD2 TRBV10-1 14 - TGCGCCAGCAGCCGCGGGACTAGCAGCTACGAGCAGTACTTC CASSRGTSSYEQYF
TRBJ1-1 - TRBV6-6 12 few TGTGCCAGCAGTTACCAGACAGAGGGGACTTTCTTT CASSYQTEGTFF
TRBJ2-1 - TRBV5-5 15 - TGTGCCAGCAGCTTAGGAGCGGGCCAATCCAGTGAGCAGTTCTTC CASSLGAGQSSEQFF
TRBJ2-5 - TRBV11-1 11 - TGTGCCAGCAGCTTCGATGAGACCCAGTACTTC CASSFDETQYF
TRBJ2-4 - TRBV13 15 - TGTGCCAGCAGCTCTCGGACCCTGGGTGGAAACATTCAGTACTTC CASSSRTLGGNIQYF
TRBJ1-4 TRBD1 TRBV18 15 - TGTGCCAGCTCATCCGAACAGGGGACTAATGAAAAACTGTTTTTT CASSSEQGTNEKLFF
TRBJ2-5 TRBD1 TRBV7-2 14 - TGTGCCAGCAGCGACGGACAGGTGCAAGAGACCCAGTACTTC CASSDGQVQETQYF
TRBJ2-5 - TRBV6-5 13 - TGTGCCAGCAGTTACCCGGGGCAAGAGACCCAGTACTTC CASSYPGQETQYF
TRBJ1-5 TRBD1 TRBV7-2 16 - TGTGCCAGCAGCTTTACCGGGACAGGGGTCGGGCAGCCCCAGCATTTT CASSFTGTGVGQPQHF
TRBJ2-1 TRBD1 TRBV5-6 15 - TGTGCCAGCAGGCTAGACAGGGGGCTTCTGAATGAGCAGTTCTTC CASRLDRGLLNEQFF